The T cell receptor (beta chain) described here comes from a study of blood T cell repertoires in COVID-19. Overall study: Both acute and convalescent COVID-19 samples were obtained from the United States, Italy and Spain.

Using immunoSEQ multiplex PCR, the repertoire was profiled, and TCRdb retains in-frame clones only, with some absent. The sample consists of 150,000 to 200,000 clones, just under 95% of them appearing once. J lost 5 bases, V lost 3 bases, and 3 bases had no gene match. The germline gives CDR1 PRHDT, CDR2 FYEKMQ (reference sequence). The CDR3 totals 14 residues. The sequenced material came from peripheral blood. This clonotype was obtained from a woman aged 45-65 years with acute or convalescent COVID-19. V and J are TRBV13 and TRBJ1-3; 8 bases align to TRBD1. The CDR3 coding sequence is TGTGCCAGCAGCTTCAGGGGGCCGAGAAACACCATATATTTT. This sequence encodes CASSFRGPRNTIYF.